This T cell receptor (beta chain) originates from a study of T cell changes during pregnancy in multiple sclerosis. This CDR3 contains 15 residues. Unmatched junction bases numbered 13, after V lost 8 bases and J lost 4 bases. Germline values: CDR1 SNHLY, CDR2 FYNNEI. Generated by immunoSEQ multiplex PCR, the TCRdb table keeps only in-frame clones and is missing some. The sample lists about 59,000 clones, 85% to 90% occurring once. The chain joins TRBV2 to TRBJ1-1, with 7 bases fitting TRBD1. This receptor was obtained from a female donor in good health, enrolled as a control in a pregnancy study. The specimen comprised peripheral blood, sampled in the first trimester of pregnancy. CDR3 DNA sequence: TGTGCCAGCGGACAATCCGGGACAGTGGGCACTGAAGCTTTCTTT. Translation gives CASGQSGTVGTEAFF.